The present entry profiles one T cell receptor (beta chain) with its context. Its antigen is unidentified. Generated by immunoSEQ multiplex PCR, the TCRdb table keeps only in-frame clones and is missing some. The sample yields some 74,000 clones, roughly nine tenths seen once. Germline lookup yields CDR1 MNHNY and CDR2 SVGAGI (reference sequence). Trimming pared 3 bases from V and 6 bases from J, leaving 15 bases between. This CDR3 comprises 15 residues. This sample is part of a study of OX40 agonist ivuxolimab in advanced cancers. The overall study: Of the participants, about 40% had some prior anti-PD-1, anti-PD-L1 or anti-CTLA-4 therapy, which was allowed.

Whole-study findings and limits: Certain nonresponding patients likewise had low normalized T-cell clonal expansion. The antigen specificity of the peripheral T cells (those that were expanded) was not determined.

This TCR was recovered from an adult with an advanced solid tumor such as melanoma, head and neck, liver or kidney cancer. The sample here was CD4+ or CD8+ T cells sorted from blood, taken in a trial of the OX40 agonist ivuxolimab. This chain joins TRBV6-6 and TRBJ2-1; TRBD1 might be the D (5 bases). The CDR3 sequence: CASSYGRKGPNEQFF. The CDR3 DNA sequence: TGTGCCAGCAGTTATGGCCGAAAGGGGCCCAATGAGCAGTTCTTC.